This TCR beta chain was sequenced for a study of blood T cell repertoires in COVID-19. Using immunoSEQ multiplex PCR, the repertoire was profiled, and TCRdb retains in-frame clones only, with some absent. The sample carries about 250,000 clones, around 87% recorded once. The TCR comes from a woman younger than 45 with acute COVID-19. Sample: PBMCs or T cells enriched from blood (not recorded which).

The CDR3, as DNA: TGTGCCAGCAGTTACTCGCACAGCTCCTACGAGCAGTACTTC. As protein: CASSYSHSSYEQYF. This chain links TRBV6-5 with TRBJ2-7; D gene uncertain. The CDR3 has 14 residues. Germline V CDR1 and CDR2: MNHEY, SVGAGI. V lost 0 bases and J lost 0, with 6 bases in between.